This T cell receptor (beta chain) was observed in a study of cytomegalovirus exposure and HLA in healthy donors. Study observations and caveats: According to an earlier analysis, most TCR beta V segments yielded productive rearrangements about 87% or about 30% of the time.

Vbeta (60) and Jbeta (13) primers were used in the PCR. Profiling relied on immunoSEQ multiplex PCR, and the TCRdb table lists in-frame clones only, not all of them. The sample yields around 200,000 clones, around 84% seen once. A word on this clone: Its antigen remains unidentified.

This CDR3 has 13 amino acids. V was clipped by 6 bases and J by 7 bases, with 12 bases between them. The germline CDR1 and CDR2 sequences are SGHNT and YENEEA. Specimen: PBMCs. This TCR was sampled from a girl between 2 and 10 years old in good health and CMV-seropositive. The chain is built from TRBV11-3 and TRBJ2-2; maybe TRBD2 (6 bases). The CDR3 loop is CASRFRGSGELFF. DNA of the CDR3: TGTGCCAGCAGGTTCCGGGGGAGCGGGGAGCTGTTTTTT.